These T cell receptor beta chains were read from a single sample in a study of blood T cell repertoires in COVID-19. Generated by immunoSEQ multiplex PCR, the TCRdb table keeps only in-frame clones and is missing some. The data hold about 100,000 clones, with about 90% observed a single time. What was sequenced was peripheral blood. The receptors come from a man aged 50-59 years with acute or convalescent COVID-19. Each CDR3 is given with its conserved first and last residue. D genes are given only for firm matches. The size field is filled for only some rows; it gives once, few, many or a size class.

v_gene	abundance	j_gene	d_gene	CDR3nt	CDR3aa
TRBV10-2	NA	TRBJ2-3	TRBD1	TGCGCCAGCGATCCAGGGGGCTTCACAGATACGCAGTATTTT	CASDPGGFTDTQYF
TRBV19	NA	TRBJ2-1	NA	TGTGCCAGTAGTACAGGGGCCCCACTCAATGAGCAGTTCTTC	CASSTGAPLNEQFF
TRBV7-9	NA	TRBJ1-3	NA	TGTGCCAGCAGCTTACTACAGGCCTCTGGAAACACCATATATTTT	CASSLLQASGNTIYF
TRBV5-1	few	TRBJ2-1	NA	TGCGCCAGCAGCCCCCCTATGCGGCATGACAATGAGCAGTTCTTC	CASSPPMRHDNEQFF
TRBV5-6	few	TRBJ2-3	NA	TGTGCCAGCAGCCGTGTCGCAAGCGAGAGCACAGATACGCAGTATTTT	CASSRVASESTDTQYF
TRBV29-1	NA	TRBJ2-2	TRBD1	TGCAGCGTCCCAACCCAACGGGACAGACCGAACACCGGGGAGCTGTTTTTT	CSVPTQRDRPNTGELFF
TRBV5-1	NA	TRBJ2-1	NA	TGCGCCAGCAGCTCCAGGACTACCCTTCCGAATGAGCAGTTCTTC	CASSSRTTLPNEQFF
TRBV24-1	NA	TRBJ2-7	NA	TGTGCCACCAGTGAGGCGGGACGTCGAGAGCAGTACTTC	CATSEAGRREQYF
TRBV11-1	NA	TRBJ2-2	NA	TGTGCCAGCAGCTACACCCCAGGGGAAGCCGGGGAGCTGTTTTTT	CASSYTPGEAGELFF
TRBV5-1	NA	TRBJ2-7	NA	TGCGCCAGCAGCTTGGGTGGGGGGACCCACGAGCAGTACTTC	CASSLGGGTHEQYF
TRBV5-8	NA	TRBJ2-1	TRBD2	TGTGCCAGCAGCTCCTTACTAGCGGGAGGGCTCTACAATGAGCAGTTCTTC	CASSSLLAGGLYNEQFF
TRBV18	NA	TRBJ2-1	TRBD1	TGTGCCAGCTCACCAAGAGGGGCGGACAGGACCTACAATGAGCAGTTCTTC	CASSPRGADRTYNEQFF
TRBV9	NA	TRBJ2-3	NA	TGTGCCAGCAGCGTAGTCGGGAGCAGGACAGATACGCAGTATTTT	CASSVVGSRTDTQYF
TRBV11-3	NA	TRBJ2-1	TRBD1	TGTGCCAGCAGCCCCCGGGACAGACGGGAGCAGTTCTTC	CASSPRDRREQFF
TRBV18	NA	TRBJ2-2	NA	TGTGCCAGCTCACCTACCCAGGCCGGGGAGCTGTTTTTT	CASSPTQAGELFF
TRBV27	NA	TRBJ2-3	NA	TGTGCCAGCAGTTTCGGGAGCACAGATACGCAGTATTTT	CASSFGSTDTQYF
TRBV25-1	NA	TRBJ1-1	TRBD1	TGTGCCAGCAGCGTGCAGGGGGTAGGCACTGAAGCTTTCTTT	CASSVQGVGTEAFF
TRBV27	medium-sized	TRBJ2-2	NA	TGTGCCAGCAGTTTAAGCATTGGAGGCCCCGGGGAGCTGTTTTTT	CASSLSIGGPGELFF
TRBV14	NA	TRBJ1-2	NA	TGTGCCAGCAGCCAGAGGTCCTTCTATGGCTACACCTTC	CASSQRSFYGYTF
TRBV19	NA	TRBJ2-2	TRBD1	TGTGCCAGTAGTATAAGGGGGCGGACCGGGGAGCTGTTTTTT	CASSIRGRTGELFF
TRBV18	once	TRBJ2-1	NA	TGTGCCAGCTCACCACTGCAGGACTCCGAGCAGTTCTTC	CASSPLQDSEQFF
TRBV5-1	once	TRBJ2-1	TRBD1	TGCGCCAGCAGTTATGAGACAGGGTATGAGCAGTTCTTC	CASSYETGYEQFF
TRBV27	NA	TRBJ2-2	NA	TGTGCCAGCAGTTCCTCCGGGGAGCTGTTTTTT	CASSSSGELFF
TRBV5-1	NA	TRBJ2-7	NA	TGCGCCAGCACCAACGCGGGGGAGCAGTACTTC	CASTNAGEQYF
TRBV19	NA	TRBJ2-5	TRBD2	TGTGCCAGTAGTATAGTGTCTAGCGGGAGCCTAGGGGAGACCCAGTACTTC	CASSIVSSGSLGETQYF
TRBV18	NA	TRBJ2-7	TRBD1	TGTGCCAGCTCACCCGGACAGGCCGCTTACGAGCAGTACTTC	CASSPGQAAYEQYF
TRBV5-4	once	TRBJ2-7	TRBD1	TGTGCCAGCCGCGGGGGACAGGGCTTGGGGTACGAGCAGTACTTC	CASRGGQGLGYEQYF
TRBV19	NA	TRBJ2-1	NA	TGTGCCAGTAGCCTAGGGCAGGGGCTGTTCTTC	CASSLGQGLFF
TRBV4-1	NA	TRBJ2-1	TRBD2	TGCGCCAGCAGACGGACTAGCGGGAGGGCTGACAATGAGCAGTTCTTC	CASRRTSGRADNEQFF
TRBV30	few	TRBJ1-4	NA	TGTGCCGGAGGCCTGGCTCCGGGTTATGAAAAACTGTTTTTT	CAGGLAPGYEKLFF
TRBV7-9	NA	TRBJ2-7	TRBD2	TGTGCCAGCAGCCGAGGGACTAATCCTACCGAGCAGTACTTC	CASSRGTNPTEQYF
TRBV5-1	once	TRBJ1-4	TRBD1	TGCGCCAGCAGCGTCCTCAGGGGGCCTAATGAAAAACTGTTTTTT	CASSVLRGPNEKLFF
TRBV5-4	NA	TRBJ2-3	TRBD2	TGTGCCAGCAGCTTGGCAGAGGCTAGCGGACGCACAGATACGCAGTATTTT	CASSLAEASGRTDTQYF